A selection of T cell receptor beta chains follows, all from one sample in a study of blood T cell repertoires in COVID-19. Clones were read by immunoSEQ multiplex PCR, and TCRdb kept only the in-frame ones, dropping some. The data hold about 240,000 clones, with 75% to 90% observed a single time. Source material: peripheral blood. The receptors here all came from a woman aged 25 to 39 who had recovered from COVID-19. Both conserved end residues are part of each CDR3. The order of the fields is J gene, D gene, V gene, CDR3 length, clone size, CDR3 protein, CDR3 DNA. D genes are given only for firm matches. The size of a clone is reported for some rows only, either as once, few or many, or as a class for expanded clones.

j_call: TRBJ2-7
d_call: -
v_call: TRBV11-1
cdr3_length: 15
clone_size: -
cdr3_aa: CASSPITGLAYEQYF
cdr3_nt: TGTGCCAGCAGCCCCATTACGGGGTTGGCGTACGAGCAGTACTTC

j_call: TRBJ2-3
d_call: TRBD2
v_call: TRBV18
cdr3_length: 13
clone_size: -
cdr3_aa: CATGGASTDTQYF
cdr3_nt: TGTGCCACCGGGGGGGCCTCCACAGATACGCAGTATTTT

j_call: TRBJ1-2
d_call: -
v_call: TRBV6-5
cdr3_length: 12
clone_size: once
cdr3_aa: CASKVAGGGYTF
cdr3_nt: TGTGCCAGCAAGGTAGCGGGTGGGGGCTACACCTTC

j_call: TRBJ1-2
d_call: -
v_call: TRBV3-1/TRBV3-2
cdr3_length: 14
clone_size: -
cdr3_aa: CASSHLRTENGYTF
cdr3_nt: TGTGCCAGCAGCCACCTCAGGACAGAAAATGGCTACACCTTC

j_call: TRBJ2-1
d_call: TRBD1
v_call: TRBV4-2
cdr3_length: 15
clone_size: -
cdr3_aa: CASSQHRGLDNEQFF
cdr3_nt: TGTGCCAGCAGCCAACACAGGGGTCTAGACAATGAGCAGTTCTTC

j_call: TRBJ1-4
d_call: TRBD1
v_call: TRBV19
cdr3_length: 13
clone_size: -
cdr3_aa: CASRVQGVEKLFF
cdr3_nt: TGTGCCAGTAGGGTACAGGGGGTTGAAAAACTGTTTTTT

j_call: TRBJ2-7
d_call: -
v_call: TRBV7-6
cdr3_length: 15
clone_size: once
cdr3_aa: CASSLAPLVGIEQYF
cdr3_nt: TGTGCCAGCAGCCTCGCCCCCTTAGTCGGGATCGAGCAGTACTTC

j_call: TRBJ1-5
d_call: -
v_call: TRBV15
cdr3_length: 15
clone_size: -
cdr3_aa: CATSRERQGNQPQHF
cdr3_nt: TGTGCCACCAGCAGAGAAAGACAGGGCAATCAGCCCCAGCATTTT

j_call: TRBJ2-7
d_call: -
v_call: TRBV19
cdr3_length: 14
clone_size: -
cdr3_aa: CASSIGMTAYEQYF
cdr3_nt: TGTGCCAGTAGTATAGGGATGACAGCCTACGAGCAGTACTTC

j_call: TRBJ2-1
d_call: TRBD2
v_call: TRBV10-3
cdr3_length: 16
clone_size: -
cdr3_aa: CAISDSAGGPVHEQFF
cdr3_nt: TGTGCCATCAGTGATTCGGCGGGGGGGCCGGTTCATGAGCAGTTCTTC

j_call: TRBJ2-5
d_call: TRBD2
v_call: TRBV4-3
cdr3_length: 16
clone_size: -
cdr3_aa: CASSQDGTGGQETQYF
cdr3_nt: TGCGCCAGCAGCCAAGATGGGACGGGGGGACAAGAGACCCAGTACTTC

j_call: TRBJ2-7
d_call: TRBD1
v_call: TRBV3-1/TRBV3-2
cdr3_length: 15
clone_size: few
cdr3_aa: CASGSTGTGAYEQYF
cdr3_nt: TGTGCCAGCGGATCGACCGGGACAGGGGCCTACGAGCAGTACTTC

j_call: TRBJ1-3
d_call: -
v_call: TRBV6-6
cdr3_length: 13
clone_size: -
cdr3_aa: CATVRTTGNTIYF
cdr3_nt: TGTGCCACCGTAAGGACTACTGGAAACACCATATATTTT

j_call: TRBJ2-2
d_call: -
v_call: TRBV5-6
cdr3_length: 16
clone_size: -
cdr3_aa: CATRLGGTGNIGELFF
cdr3_nt: TGTGCCACCCGACTCGGAGGGACCGGTAACATCGGGGAGCTGTTTTTT

j_call: TRBJ2-3
d_call: TRBD2
v_call: TRBV7-3
cdr3_length: 18
clone_size: few
cdr3_aa: CASSSTPGTSRTLSTQYF
cdr3_nt: TGTGCCAGCAGCTCAACCCCCGGGACTAGTAGGACTCTATCTACGCAGTATTTT

j_call: TRBJ2-5
d_call: -
v_call: TRBV9
cdr3_length: 15
clone_size: -
cdr3_aa: CASSVALTPQETQYF
cdr3_nt: TGTGCCAGCAGCGTAGCTCTCACTCCCCAAGAGACCCAGTACTTC

j_call: TRBJ1-1
d_call: -
v_call: TRBV7-3
cdr3_length: 14
clone_size: few
cdr3_aa: CASSLNRVNTEAFF
cdr3_nt: TGTGCCAGCAGCTTAAACAGGGTGAACACTGAAGCTTTCTTT

j_call: TRBJ1-2
d_call: -
v_call: TRBV27
cdr3_length: 13
clone_size: -
cdr3_aa: CASSLSISYGYTF
cdr3_nt: TGTGCCAGCAGTTTAAGCATATCCTATGGCTACACCTTC

j_call: TRBJ2-3
d_call: TRBD2
v_call: TRBV27
cdr3_length: 16
clone_size: once
cdr3_aa: CASSPSGGKPTDTQYF
cdr3_nt: TGTGCCAGCAGTCCTAGCGGGGGCAAACCCACAGATACGCAGTATTTT

j_call: TRBJ1-5
d_call: -
v_call: TRBV5-6
cdr3_length: 14
clone_size: -
cdr3_aa: CASSWGGVDQPQHF
cdr3_nt: TGTGCCAGCAGCTGGGGGGGTGTCGATCAGCCCCAGCATTTT

j_call: TRBJ1-3
d_call: -
v_call: TRBV18
cdr3_length: 14
clone_size: -
cdr3_aa: CASSKGLPGNTIYF
cdr3_nt: TGTGCCAGCTCCAAGGGACTGCCCGGAAACACCATATATTTT

j_call: TRBJ2-1
d_call: TRBD2
v_call: TRBV7-9
cdr3_length: 14
clone_size: -
cdr3_aa: CASSPGGPGNEQFF
cdr3_nt: TGTGCCAGCAGCCCGGGGGGGCCAGGCAATGAGCAGTTCTTC

j_call: TRBJ2-3
d_call: TRBD2
v_call: TRBV29-1
cdr3_length: 14
clone_size: -
cdr3_aa: CSARLAEFTDTQYF
cdr3_nt: TGCAGCGCTAGACTAGCGGAATTCACAGATACGCAGTATTTT

j_call: TRBJ1-1
d_call: -
v_call: TRBV4-1
cdr3_length: 13
clone_size: -
cdr3_aa: CASSQGISTEAFF
cdr3_nt: TGCGCCAGCAGCCAAGGCATTAGCACTGAAGCTTTCTTT

j_call: TRBJ2-3
d_call: -
v_call: TRBV7-3
cdr3_length: 16
clone_size: -
cdr3_aa: CASSPRAGRGTDTQYF
cdr3_nt: TGTGCCAGCAGCCCCAGGGCGGGGAGAGGCACAGATACGCAGTATTTT

j_call: TRBJ1-5
d_call: TRBD1
v_call: TRBV4-1
cdr3_length: 19
clone_size: -
cdr3_aa: CASSRPQGQGRLVNQPQHF
cdr3_nt: TGCGCCAGCAGCCGCCCCCAGGGACAGGGGCGACTAGTTAATCAGCCCCAGCATTTT

j_call: TRBJ1-5
d_call: -
v_call: TRBV4-1
cdr3_length: 13
clone_size: few
cdr3_aa: CASSQDLYQPQHF
cdr3_nt: TGCGCCAGCAGCCAAGATCTCTATCAGCCCCAGCATTTT

j_call: TRBJ2-7
d_call: -
v_call: TRBV5-4
cdr3_length: 15
clone_size: -
cdr3_aa: CASSLGSGAAYEQYF
cdr3_nt: TGTGCCAGCAGCTTGGGTAGTGGGGCGGCCTACGAGCAGTACTTC

j_call: TRBJ2-2
d_call: TRBD1
v_call: TRBV19
cdr3_length: 13
clone_size: -
cdr3_aa: CASSGQGAGELFF
cdr3_nt: TGTGCCAGTAGTGGACAGGGGGCCGGGGAGCTGTTTTTT

j_call: TRBJ2-3
d_call: -
v_call: TRBV15
cdr3_length: 12
clone_size: -
cdr3_aa: CASEGDTDTQYF
cdr3_nt: TGTGCGAGCGAGGGGGACACAGATACGCAGTATTTT

j_call: TRBJ2-2
d_call: TRBD1
v_call: TRBV6-2/TRBV6-3
cdr3_length: 14
clone_size: many
cdr3_aa: CASSPGQDTGELFF
cdr3_nt: TGTGCCAGCAGTCCCGGACAGGACACCGGGGAGCTGTTTTTT

j_call: TRBJ2-4
d_call: TRBD1
v_call: TRBV5-1
cdr3_length: 16
clone_size: -
cdr3_aa: CASSLGGTGVKNIQYF
cdr3_nt: TGCGCCAGCAGCTTGGGGGGAACAGGGGTCAAAAACATTCAGTACTTC

j_call: TRBJ2-7
d_call: TRBD2
v_call: TRBV6-2/TRBV6-3
cdr3_length: 16
clone_size: once
cdr3_aa: CASSPGGLGLAYEQYF
cdr3_nt: TGTGCCAGCAGCCCGGGCGGACTAGGGTTGGCCTACGAGCAGTACTTC

j_call: TRBJ2-2
d_call: TRBD1
v_call: TRBV30
cdr3_length: 21
clone_size: few
cdr3_aa: CAWSAFANRGPPLSRTGELFF
cdr3_nt: TGTGCCTGGAGTGCCTTCGCCAACAGGGGGCCCCCCCTATCGAGAACCGGGGAGCTGTTTTTT

j_call: TRBJ2-7
d_call: TRBD1
v_call: TRBV19
cdr3_length: 15
clone_size: -
cdr3_aa: CASSSTGTGIYEQYF
cdr3_nt: TGTGCCAGTAGCTCAACCGGGACAGGGATCTACGAGCAGTACTTC

j_call: TRBJ2-2
d_call: -
v_call: TRBV7-2
cdr3_length: 16
clone_size: -
cdr3_aa: CASRPSQGDYTGELFF
cdr3_nt: TGTGCCAGCAGACCCAGCCAGGGGGACTACACCGGGGAGCTGTTTTTT

j_call: TRBJ2-1
d_call: TRBD2
v_call: TRBV7-9
cdr3_length: 15
clone_size: -
cdr3_aa: CASSLGLAGVHEQFF
cdr3_nt: TGTGCCAGCAGCTTAGGACTAGCGGGGGTCCATGAGCAGTTCTTC

j_call: TRBJ1-5
d_call: TRBD1
v_call: TRBV19
cdr3_length: 18
clone_size: -
cdr3_aa: CASSMIPDRGVSNQPQHF
cdr3_nt: TGTGCCAGTAGTATGATTCCAGACAGGGGGGTAAGCAATCAGCCCCAGCATTTT

j_call: TRBJ2-7
d_call: -
v_call: TRBV18
cdr3_length: 17
clone_size: -
cdr3_aa: CASSRSPGRPEGYEQYF
cdr3_nt: TGTGCCAGCTCAAGGTCGCCGGGGAGGCCGGAGGGATACGAGCAGTACTTC

j_call: TRBJ2-7
d_call: -
v_call: TRBV4-1
cdr3_length: 14
clone_size: -
cdr3_aa: CASSQTAVGTEQYF
cdr3_nt: TGCGCCAGCAGCCAAACCGCCGTCGGTACCGAGCAGTACTTC

j_call: TRBJ1-2
d_call: TRBD1
v_call: TRBV7-2
cdr3_length: 14
clone_size: -
cdr3_aa: CASSKDRVGYGYTF
cdr3_nt: TGTGCCAGCAGCAAAGACAGGGTCGGCTATGGCTACACCTTC

j_call: TRBJ2-1
d_call: -
v_call: TRBV5-5
cdr3_length: 16
clone_size: -
cdr3_aa: CASSLEWVSSGNEQFF
cdr3_nt: TGTGCCAGCAGCTTGGAATGGGTCTCTTCGGGCAATGAGCAGTTCTTC

j_call: TRBJ1-5
d_call: TRBD1
v_call: TRBV5-5
cdr3_length: 13
clone_size: -
cdr3_aa: CASSSGGDQPQHF
cdr3_nt: TGTGCCAGCAGCTCAGGGGGTGACCAGCCCCAGCATTTT

j_call: TRBJ2-5
d_call: TRBD2
v_call: TRBV3-1/TRBV3-2
cdr3_length: 17
clone_size: -
cdr3_aa: CASSQERSSGGAETQYF
cdr3_nt: TGTGCCAGCAGCCAAGAAAGGTCTAGCGGGGGGGCAGAGACCCAGTACTTC

j_call: TRBJ1-1
d_call: -
v_call: TRBV18
cdr3_length: 15
clone_size: -
cdr3_aa: CASSITQDMNTEAFF
cdr3_nt: TGTGCCAGCTCAATTACACAGGATATGAACACTGAAGCTTTCTTT

j_call: TRBJ2-3
d_call: -
v_call: TRBV7-3
cdr3_length: 14
clone_size: -
cdr3_aa: CASSLAGLTDTQYF
cdr3_nt: TGTGCCAGCAGCTTAGCGGGACTCACAGATACGCAGTATTTT

j_call: TRBJ2-7
d_call: TRBD2
v_call: TRBV30
cdr3_length: 16
clone_size: -
cdr3_aa: CAWSVKAGGPSYEQYF
cdr3_nt: TGTGCCTGGAGTGTGAAAGCGGGGGGGCCCTCCTACGAGCAGTACTTC

j_call: TRBJ2-1
d_call: -
v_call: TRBV5-4
cdr3_length: 15
clone_size: few
cdr3_aa: CASSGRQEMNNEQFF
cdr3_nt: TGTGCCAGCAGCGGTCGACAGGAGATGAACAATGAGCAGTTCTTC

j_call: TRBJ2-1
d_call: -
v_call: TRBV7-2
cdr3_length: 15
clone_size: -
cdr3_aa: CASSSEGLGRNEQFF
cdr3_nt: TGTGCCAGCAGCTCCGAGGGACTTGGGAGGAATGAGCAGTTCTTC

j_call: TRBJ2-1
d_call: TRBD1
v_call: TRBV11-2
cdr3_length: 16
clone_size: -
cdr3_aa: CASSFLPGQGYNEQFF
cdr3_nt: TGTGCCAGCAGCTTTCTTCCGGGACAGGGGTACAATGAGCAGTTCTTC

j_call: TRBJ2-5
d_call: TRBD2
v_call: TRBV6-5
cdr3_length: 16
clone_size: -
cdr3_aa: CASSYLSGANKETQYF
cdr3_nt: TGTGCCAGCAGTTACCTTAGCGGGGCGAACAAAGAGACCCAGTACTTC

j_call: TRBJ1-6
d_call: TRBD1
v_call: TRBV4-1
cdr3_length: 18
clone_size: -
cdr3_aa: CASSQVVWDRDSNSPLHF
cdr3_nt: TGCGCCAGCAGCCAAGTAGTTTGGGACAGGGACTCTAATTCACCCCTCCACTTT

j_call: TRBJ2-7
d_call: -
v_call: TRBV6-5
cdr3_length: 13
clone_size: -
cdr3_aa: CASRKQLTYEQYF
cdr3_nt: TGTGCCAGCAGAAAACAGCTAACCTACGAGCAGTACTTC

j_call: TRBJ2-1
d_call: -
v_call: TRBV6-5
cdr3_length: 15
clone_size: -
cdr3_aa: CASSHRTTGGHEQFF
cdr3_nt: TGTGCCAGCAGTCATCGAACGACCGGGGGGCATGAGCAGTTCTTC

j_call: TRBJ2-2
d_call: -
v_call: TRBV29-1
cdr3_length: 14
clone_size: -
cdr3_aa: CSVAGTLNTGELFF
cdr3_nt: TGCAGCGTGGCCGGGACATTGAACACCGGGGAGCTGTTTTTT

j_call: TRBJ1-1
d_call: TRBD1
v_call: TRBV27
cdr3_length: 13
clone_size: -
cdr3_aa: CASSRGRGTEAFF
cdr3_nt: TGTGCCAGCAGCAGGGGGCGGGGGACTGAAGCTTTCTTT

j_call: TRBJ2-1
d_call: TRBD2
v_call: TRBV9
cdr3_length: 16
clone_size: -
cdr3_aa: CASSPRGTSSYNEQFF
cdr3_nt: TGTGCCAGCAGCCCCCGAGGGACTAGCTCCTACAATGAGCAGTTCTTC

j_call: TRBJ2-1
d_call: -
v_call: TRBV4-1
cdr3_length: 16
clone_size: -
cdr3_aa: CASSPTRTGAHNEQFF
cdr3_nt: TGCGCCAGCAGTCCAACCCGCACGGGAGCCCACAATGAGCAGTTCTTC

j_call: TRBJ2-3
d_call: TRBD2
v_call: TRBV5-6
cdr3_length: 16
clone_size: -
cdr3_aa: CASSFRLAGTTDTQYF
cdr3_nt: TGTGCCAGCAGCTTTCGTCTAGCGGGGACCACAGATACGCAGTATTTT

j_call: TRBJ2-5
d_call: -
v_call: TRBV7-2
cdr3_length: 13
clone_size: -
cdr3_aa: CASSLGLQETQYF
cdr3_nt: TGTGCCAGCAGCTTGGGGCTCCAAGAGACCCAGTACTTC